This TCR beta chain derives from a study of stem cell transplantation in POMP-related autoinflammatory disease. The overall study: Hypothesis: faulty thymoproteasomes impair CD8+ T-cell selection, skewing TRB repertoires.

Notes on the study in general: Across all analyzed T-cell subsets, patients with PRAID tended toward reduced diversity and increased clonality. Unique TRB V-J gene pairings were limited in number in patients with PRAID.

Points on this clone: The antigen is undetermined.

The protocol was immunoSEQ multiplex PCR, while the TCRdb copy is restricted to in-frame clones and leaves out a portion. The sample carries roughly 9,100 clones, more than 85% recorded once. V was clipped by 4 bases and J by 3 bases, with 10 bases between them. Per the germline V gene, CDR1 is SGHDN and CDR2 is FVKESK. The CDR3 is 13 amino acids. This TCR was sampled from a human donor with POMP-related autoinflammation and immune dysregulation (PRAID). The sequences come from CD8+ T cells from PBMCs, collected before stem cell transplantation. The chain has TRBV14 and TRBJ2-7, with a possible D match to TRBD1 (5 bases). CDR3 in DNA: TGTGCCAGCAGCCCCCAAAGGGGCTACGAGCAGTACTTC. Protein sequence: CASSPQRGYEQYF.